This T cell receptor beta chain came from a study of CD8 T cells in Susac syndrome. This CDR3 spans 18 amino acids. The V gene lost 0 bases and the J gene lost 4 bases, with 19 bases spanning the gap. Germline V CDR1 and CDR2: MGHRA, YSYEKL. Random hexamers primed reverse transcription of about 0.45 to 1 ug RNA. One entry per CDR3 protein results from TCRdb running MiXCR on the immunoSEQ multiplex PCR reads. The table lists about 280,000 distinct CDR3 sequences, about 88% of them singletons. The material sequenced was CD8+ T cells from PBMCs. J is TRBJ2-1 and V is TRBV4-1, with D possibly TRBD1 on 5 matching bases. This clonotype was obtained from a human donor with multiple sclerosis. The CDR3 region is CASSQDLQDTVLYNEQFF. The CDR3 nucleotides are TGCGCCAGCAGCCAAGATTTACAGGACACAGTTCTATACAATGAGCAGTTCTTC.